These 17 T cell receptor beta chains were sequenced from one sample in a study of PD-L1 blockade in urothelial cancer. Clones were sequenced by immunoSEQ multiplex PCR, and TCRdb holds only the in-frame ones, with some missing. In the table there are around 130,000 clones, 70% to 85% of which are singletons. Indicated time point: pretreatment peripheral blood. Sequencing used PBMCs, obtained around atezolizumab (anti-PD-L1) treatment. Receptors were obtained from a man in his fifties with urothelial cancer.

For the CDR3, the DNA is TGTGCCAGCAGCCTCGTCCCGAGCTCCTACAATGAGCAGTTCTTC. Translation gives CASSLVPSSYNEQFF. The gene calls are TRBV11-2 and TRBJ2-1; D gene ambiguous. Per germline, CDR1 SGHAT and CDR2 FQNNGV. The CDR3 totals 15 residues. The germline V and J ends were trimmed by 5 bases and 0 bases, with 11 bases remaining between them.

The V and J genes are TRBV5-1 and TRBJ1-1, with D perhaps TRBD1 (6 bases). CDR1 SGHRS and CDR2 YFSETQ come from the germline V gene. Trimming took 0 bases from V and 6 from J, leaving 15 bases between them. The CDR3 contains 15 residues. CDR3 region: CASSLALRQAAEAFF. The CDR3 DNA is TGCGCCAGCAGCTTGGCTTTAAGACAGGCTGCTGAAGCTTTCTTT.

The chain is built from TRBV7-6 and TRBJ2-7; possible D gene TRBD1, 6 bases. The CDR3 covers 13 residues. V was pared by 2 bases and J by 5 bases, with 10 bases between. CDR1 and CDR2 from the germline V gene are SGHVS and FNYEAQ. The CDR3 is CASSLQGRHEQYF. As DNA, the CDR3 is TGTGCCAGCAGCTTACAGGGGCGCCACGAGCAGTACTTC. Variable domain in full (rest from reference TRBV7-6 and TRBJ2-7): GAGVSQSPRYKVTKRGQDVALRCDPISGHVSLYWYRQALGQGPEFLTYFNYEAQQDKSGLPNDRFSAERPEGSISTLTIQRTEQRDSAMYRCASSLQGRHEQYFGPGTRLTVT.

This clone was seen just once. V and J are TRBV6-1 and TRBJ2-4; 10 bases match TRBD1. After removal of 1 base from V and 0 bases from J, the junction contained 18 bases not matched to a gene. Germline assignment: CDR1 MNHNS and CDR2 SASEGT. The CDR3 has 22 residues. CDR3 coding DNA: TGTGCCAGCAGTGAAGGGAGGTGGACAGGGGGAGTGCAAAAGTTAGCCAAAAACATTCAGTACTTC. It translates to CASSEGRWTGGVQKLAKNIQYF.

The gene calls are TRBV28 and TRBJ2-5; TRBD2 agrees at 9 bases. V gave up 3 bases and J gave up 4 bases; unmatched junction bases: 6. Germline V gives CDR1 MDHEN, CDR2 SYDVKM. The CDR3 is 15 residues long. CDR3 residues: CASSFRLAGSETQYF. The CDR3 nucleotides are TGTGCCAGCAGTTTTCGGCTAGCGGGATCAGAGACCCAGTACTTC.

The J gene is TRBJ2-2, the V gene TRBV5-1, with D perhaps TRBD1 (6 bases). Germline CDR1 is SGHRS and CDR2 is YFSETQ. The CDR3 is 16 amino acids. The V and J ends lost 2 bases and 1 base respectively, with 12 bases between them. The CDR3, as DNA: TGCGCCAGCAGCTTCGGCACGGGACAGAACACCGGGGAGCTGTTTTTT. Its translation: CASSFGTGQNTGELFF.

The chain joins TRBV28 to TRBJ1-2; tentative D call: TRBD1 (6 bases). This CDR3 contains 14 residues. The germline V gene encodes CDR1 MDHEN and CDR2 SYDVKM. The germline V and J ends were trimmed by 2 bases and 2 bases, with 9 bases remaining between them. The CDR3 loop is CASSLTQGNYGYTF. The CDR3 nucleotides are TGTGCCAGCAGTTTAACGCAGGGGAACTATGGCTACACCTTC.

The rearrangement joins TRBV28 to TRBJ2-1, with 8 nucleotides matching TRBD2. Germline V gives CDR1 MDHEN, CDR2 SYDVKM. V trimming: 10 bases; J trimming: 7 bases; junction bases outside the gene matches: 18. The CDR3 loop spans 16 amino acids. CDR3 protein: CAILEASGHRGNEQFF. CDR3 bases: TGTGCCATCCTGGAGGCTAGCGGGCACCGGGGAAATGAGCAGTTCTTC.

This rearrangement joins TRBV6-1 to TRBJ2-7, with a tentative D call TRBD2 (6 bases). Trimming left V 6 bases short and J 4 bases short, with 13 bases between. In germline, CDR1 is MNHNS, CDR2 SASEGT. The CDR3 covers 13 residues. CDR3 amino acids: CASSAGTAYEQYF. CDR3 coding DNA: TGTGCCAGCAGCGCCGGGACTGCGTACGAGCAGTACTTC.

This rearrangement joins TRBV5-1 to TRBJ1-1; 9 bases map to TRBD1. V shed 4 bases and J 0 bases; nucleotides not matched to a gene: 10. The CDR3 consists of 17 residues. The germline V gene has CDR1 SGHRS and CDR2 YFSETQ. CDR3 in amino acids: CASSLGTGTGMNTEAFF. The CDR3 DNA follows: TGCGCCAGCAGCCTAGGGACAGGGACTGGAATGAACACTGAAGCTTTCTTT.

The chain joins TRBV27 to TRBJ2-7; 7 positions agree with TRBD2. The CDR3 is 15 residues long. Germline assignment: CDR1 MNHEY and CDR2 SMNVEV (reference sequence). With 4 bases clipped from V and 1 base from J, the junction kept 7 bases outside the gene matches. In DNA form, the CDR3 reads TGTGCCAGCAGTTCCATGACTAGCAGATCCTACGAGCAGTACTTC. Protein sequence: CASSSMTSRSYEQYF.

This rearrangement joins TRBV7-9 to TRBJ2-7, with TRBD2 matching 7 bases. Losses at the gene ends were 1 base for V and 5 bases for J; bases not matched to a gene: 5. Germline lookup yields CDR1 SEHNR and CDR2 FQNEAQ (reference sequence). The CDR3 is 14 residues long. CDR3 residues: CASSLVTSANEQYF. Written as DNA, the CDR3 is TGTGCCAGCAGCTTAGTAACTAGCGCGAACGAGCAGTACTTC.

The J gene is TRBJ1-6, the V gene TRBV28, with no clear D. The CDR3 has 16 amino acids. Germline assignment: CDR1 MDHEN and CDR2 SYDVKM. Trimming took 4 bases from V and 0 from J, leaving 10 bases between them. CDR3 nucleotide sequence: TGTGCCAGCAGTTCCCCCCTGAGCTCCTATAATTCACCCCTCCACTTT. Its protein product is CASSSPLSSYNSPLHF.

In this sample, this clone turned up a few times. The gene calls are TRBV6-5 and TRBJ1-2, with D hard to call. The germline gives CDR1 MNHEY, CDR2 SVGAGI. The CDR3 runs to 11 residues. Trimming removed 6 bases from V and 1 base from J, with 3 bases in between. The CDR3 DNA sequence: TGTGCCAGCAGATATAACTATGGCTACACCTTC. Translating it yields CASRYNYGYTF.

The J gene is TRBJ2-7, the V gene TRBV5-1; possibly TRBD1 for D (5 bases). Trimming cost V 0 bases and J 0 bases, with 10 bases left between them. This CDR3 region has 15 residues. Germline V gives CDR1 SGHRS, CDR2 YFSETQ. The CDR3 DNA reads TGCGCCAGCAGCTTGGCCGACAGTTCCTCCTACGAGCAGTACTTC. It specifies CASSLADSSSYEQYF.

The chain recombines TRBV7-2 with TRBJ2-3, with 7 positions matching TRBD2. Germline trimming cut 1 base from V and 5 bases from J; bases unmatched to any gene: 12. Germline V lookup: CDR1 SGHTA, CDR2 FQGNSA. The CDR3 is 17 residues long. CDR3 region: CASSLERGGSGVDTQYF. DNA for the CDR3: TGTGCCAGCAGCTTAGAACGGGGCGGGAGTGGGGTAGATACGCAGTATTTT.

This sequence joins TRBV2 and TRBJ1-5; 7 bases are shared with TRBD1. This CDR3 region has 14 residues. Germline V gene sequence: CDR1 SNHLY, CDR2 FYNNEI. The ends lost 4 bases at V and 1 base at J; junction bases unmatched: 1. CDR3 nucleotides: TGTGCCAGCAGTGTACAGGGGAGCAATCAGCCCCAGCATTTT. Translation: CASSVQGSNQPQHF.